The entry that follows covers one TCR beta chain sequence. These data belong to a study of cytomegalovirus exposure and HLA in healthy donors. The PCR had 60 Vbeta and 13 Jbeta primers. Clones were read by immunoSEQ multiplex PCR, and TCRdb kept only the in-frame ones, dropping some. The sample carries around 130,000 clones, approximately 80% recorded once. This CDR3 spans 15 amino acids. The germline gives CDR1 LNHDA, CDR2 SQIVND (reference sequence). V was shortened by 3 bases and J by 2 bases, with 8 bases between the two germline ends. Sequencing was performed on PBMCs. The TCR sequence derives from a woman aged 60-70 years in good health and CMV-seronegative. The chain recombines TRBV19 with TRBJ2-6; D perhaps matches TRBD1 (5 bases). The CDR3 protein is CASSMWGAGANVLTF. CDR3 DNA sequence: TGTGCCAGTAGTATGTGGGGCGCTGGGGCCAACGTCCTGACTTTC.